A selection of T cell receptor beta chains follows, all from one sample in a study of graft-versus-host responses after intestinal transplantation. The antigens of these receptors remain unknown. TCRdb keeps only in-frame clones here, not all; method: immunoSEQ multiplex PCR. This sample yields about 130,000 clones, of which roughly 91% are seen a single time; around 0.2% belongs to the top ten. The sample was unstimulated CD4+ T cells sorted from spleen or lymph node cells, taken before intestinal transplant. Every receptor here comes from a human donor who received an intestinal transplant. The conserved cysteine and the conserved F or W are not part of the CDR3 here. The D gene is left open where the match is weak. Clone size appears in some rows only: once, few, many, or a class for an expanded clone.

D gene,V gene,clone size,J gene,CDR3 protein
TRBD2,TRBV7-2,NA,TRBJ2-5,ASSSRLASETQY
TRBD1,TRBV9,NA,TRBJ1-2,ASSVAGGLGYGYT
TRBD2,TRBV15,NA,TRBJ2-2,ATSREGHTGELF
NA,TRBV5-4,NA,TRBJ2-7,ASSRAGYEQY
TRBD2,TRBV7-9,NA,TRBJ2-7,ASSLKTQGGDSYEQY
TRBD1,TRBV5-8,once,TRBJ1-5,ASSLATGVSNQPQH
NA,TRBV7-2,few,TRBJ2-1,ASSLARIDYNEQF
NA,TRBV5-4,NA,TRBJ1-6,ASSLRDRGVNSPLH
NA,TRBV2,NA,TRBJ1-1,ASSTGFMKNTEAF
NA,TRBV6-6,NA,TRBJ2-7,ASSTRAGMDEQY
TRBD2,TRBV4-1,NA,TRBJ2-7,ASTLRIATSGSLAYEQY
NA,TRBV27,NA,TRBJ2-5,ASSLSTIGGARGETQY
NA,TRBV6-4,NA,TRBJ2-2,ASSAGTFNTGELF
TRBD2,TRBV28,NA,TRBJ2-7,ASSFGGTTYEQY
TRBD1,TRBV28,NA,TRBJ1-2,ASSVPGQYGYT